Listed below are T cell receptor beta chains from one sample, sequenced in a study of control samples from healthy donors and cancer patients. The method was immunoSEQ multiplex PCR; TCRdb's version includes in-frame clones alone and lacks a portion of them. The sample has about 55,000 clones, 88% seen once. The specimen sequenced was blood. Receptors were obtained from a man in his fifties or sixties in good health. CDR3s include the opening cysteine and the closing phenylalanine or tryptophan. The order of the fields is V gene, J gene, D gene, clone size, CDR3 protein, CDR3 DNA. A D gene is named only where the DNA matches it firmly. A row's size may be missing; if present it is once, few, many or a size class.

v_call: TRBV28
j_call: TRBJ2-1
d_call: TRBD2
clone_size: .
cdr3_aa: CASSLGGRANEQFF
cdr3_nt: TGTGCCAGCAGTTTAGGCGGGAGAGCCAATGAGCAGTTCTTC

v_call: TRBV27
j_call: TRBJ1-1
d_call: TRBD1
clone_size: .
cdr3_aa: CASSLGTVNTEAFF
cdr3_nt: TGTGCCAGCAGTTTGGGGACAGTGAACACTGAAGCTTTCTTT

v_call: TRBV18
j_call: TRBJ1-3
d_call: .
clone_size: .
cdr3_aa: CASSPTGPEDTIYF
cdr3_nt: TGTGCCAGCTCACCGACCGGGCCTGAGGACACCATATATTTT

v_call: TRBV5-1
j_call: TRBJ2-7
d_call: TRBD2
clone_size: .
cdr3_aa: CASSYPSGTGEQYF
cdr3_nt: TGCGCCAGCAGCTATCCTAGCGGGACGGGGGAGCAGTACTTC

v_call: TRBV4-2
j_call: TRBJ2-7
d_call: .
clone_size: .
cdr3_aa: CASSPVFNGVSYEQYF
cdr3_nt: TGTGCCAGCAGCCCTGTCTTCAATGGGGTCTCCTACGAGCAGTACTTC

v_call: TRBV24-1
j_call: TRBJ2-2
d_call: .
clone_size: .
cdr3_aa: CATSDLQGPTGELFF
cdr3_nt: TGTGCCACCAGTGATCTACAGGGTCCCACCGGGGAGCTGTTTTTT

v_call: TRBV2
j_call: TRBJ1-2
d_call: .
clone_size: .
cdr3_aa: CATSGDVNYGYTF
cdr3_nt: TGTGCCACCTCGGGAGATGTTAACTATGGCTACACCTTC

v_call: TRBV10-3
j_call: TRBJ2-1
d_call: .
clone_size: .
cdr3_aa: CAISESKVYEQFF
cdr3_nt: TGTGCCATCAGTGAGTCGAAAGTGTATGAGCAGTTCTTC

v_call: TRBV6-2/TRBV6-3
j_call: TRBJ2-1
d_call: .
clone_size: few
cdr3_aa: CASSSLRRQVPYNEQFF
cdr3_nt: TGTGCCAGCAGTTCACTAAGGCGGCAAGTACCTTACAATGAGCAGTTCTTC

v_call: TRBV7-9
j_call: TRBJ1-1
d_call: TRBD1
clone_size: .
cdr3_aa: CASSPIFRTGVNTEAFF
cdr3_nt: TGTGCCAGCAGCCCTATCTTTCGGACAGGGGTCAACACTGAAGCTTTCTTT

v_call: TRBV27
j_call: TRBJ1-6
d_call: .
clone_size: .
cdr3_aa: CASSPLAIPWESIGSPLHF
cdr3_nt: TGTGCCAGCAGTCCCTTGGCCATCCCTTGGGAGTCTATAGGTTCACCCCTCCACTTT

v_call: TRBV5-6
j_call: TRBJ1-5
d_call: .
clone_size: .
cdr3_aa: CASSLGGVSNQPQHF
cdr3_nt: TGTGCCAGCAGTCTGGGAGGGGTTAGCAATCAGCCCCAGCATTTT

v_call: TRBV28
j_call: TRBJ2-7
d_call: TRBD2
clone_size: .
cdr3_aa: CASMGGTSGYEQYF
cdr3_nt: TGTGCCAGCATGGGAGGGACTAGCGGTTACGAGCAGTACTTC

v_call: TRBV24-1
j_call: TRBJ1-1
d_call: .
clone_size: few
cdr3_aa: CATSDFGAGQGAFF
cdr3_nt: TGTGCCACCAGTGATTTTGGGGCGGGTCAGGGAGCTTTCTTT

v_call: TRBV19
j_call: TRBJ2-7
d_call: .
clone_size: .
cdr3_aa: CASSRSHSAYEQYF
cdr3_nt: TGTGCCAGTAGTCGAAGTCATTCTGCCTACGAGCAGTACTTC

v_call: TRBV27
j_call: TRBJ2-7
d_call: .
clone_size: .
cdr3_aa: CASSSGDEQYF
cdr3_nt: TGTGCCAGCAGTTCGGGGGACGAGCAGTACTTC

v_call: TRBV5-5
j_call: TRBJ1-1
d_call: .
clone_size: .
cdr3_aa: CASSLEGGGLEAFF
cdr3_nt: TGTGCCAGCAGCTTGGAGGGTGGGGGGCTTGAAGCTTTCTTT

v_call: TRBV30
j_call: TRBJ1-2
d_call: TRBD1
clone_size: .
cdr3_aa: CAWSGSWRGQYYGYTF
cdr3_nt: TGTGCCTGGAGTGGGTCGTGGAGGGGGCAATACTATGGCTACACCTTC

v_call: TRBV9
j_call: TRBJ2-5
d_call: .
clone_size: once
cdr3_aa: CASSRDRKETQYF
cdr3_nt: TGTGCCAGCAGCCGAGACCGGAAAGAGACCCAGTACTTC

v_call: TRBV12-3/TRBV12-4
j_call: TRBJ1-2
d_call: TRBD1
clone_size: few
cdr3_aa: CASSLGQGRGYTF
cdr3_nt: TGTGCCAGCAGTTTAGGACAGGGGAGGGGCTACACCTTC

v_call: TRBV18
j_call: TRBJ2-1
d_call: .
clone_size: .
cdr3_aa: CASSPEGSITRDEQFF
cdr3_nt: TGTGCCAGCTCACCCGAGGGTAGCATTACCCGCGATGAGCAGTTCTTC

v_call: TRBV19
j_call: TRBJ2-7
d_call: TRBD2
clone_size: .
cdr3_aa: CASSIAGLASYEQYF
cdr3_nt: TGTGCCAGTAGTATTGCGGGACTAGCATCCTACGAGCAGTACTTC

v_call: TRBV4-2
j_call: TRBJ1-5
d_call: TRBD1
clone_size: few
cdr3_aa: CASSPTGGNQPQHF
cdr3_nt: TGTGCCAGCAGCCCGACAGGGGGCAATCAGCCCCAGCATTTT

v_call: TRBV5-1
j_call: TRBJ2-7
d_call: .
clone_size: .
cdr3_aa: CASSLQGDEQYF
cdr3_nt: TGCGCCAGCAGCTTGCAAGGCGACGAGCAGTACTTC

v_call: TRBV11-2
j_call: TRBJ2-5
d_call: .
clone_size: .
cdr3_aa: CASSPPESRETQYF
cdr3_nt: TGTGCCAGCAGCCCGCCGGAAAGCAGAGAGACCCAGTACTTC

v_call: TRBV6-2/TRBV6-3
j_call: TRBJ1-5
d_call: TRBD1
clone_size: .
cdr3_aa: CASSYSTGGLYSNQPQHF
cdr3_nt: TGTGCCAGCAGTTACTCTACAGGGGGCCTGTATAGCAATCAGCCCCAGCATTTT

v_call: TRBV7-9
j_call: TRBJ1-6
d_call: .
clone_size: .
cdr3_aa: CASRGYGSPLHF
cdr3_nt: TGTGCCAGCCGAGGGTACGGTTCACCCCTCCACTTT

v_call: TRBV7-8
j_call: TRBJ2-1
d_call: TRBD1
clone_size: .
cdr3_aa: CASSLQGADEQFF
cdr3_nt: TGTGCCAGCAGCTTACAGGGGGCGGATGAGCAGTTCTTC

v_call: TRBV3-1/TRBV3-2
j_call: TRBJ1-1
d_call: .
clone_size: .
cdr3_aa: CASSQDMAPANTEAFF
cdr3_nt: TGTGCCAGCAGCCAAGATATGGCCCCGGCGAACACTGAAGCTTTCTTT

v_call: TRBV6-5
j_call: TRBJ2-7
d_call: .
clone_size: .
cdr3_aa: CASSPLTGAYEQYF
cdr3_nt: TGTGCCAGCAGTCCCTTAACCGGGGCCTACGAGCAGTACTTC

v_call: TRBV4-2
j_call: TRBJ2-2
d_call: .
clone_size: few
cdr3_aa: CASSQGTGANTGELFF
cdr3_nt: TGTGCCAGCAGCCAAGGAACGGGGGCGAACACCGGGGAGCTGTTTTTT

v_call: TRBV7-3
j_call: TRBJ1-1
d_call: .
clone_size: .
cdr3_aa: CASSLKAGRGWPEAFF
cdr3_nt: TGTGCCAGCAGCTTAAAAGCCGGGCGAGGATGGCCTGAAGCTTTCTTT

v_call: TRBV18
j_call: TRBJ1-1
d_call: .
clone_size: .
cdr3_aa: CASSQAEATEAFF
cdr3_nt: TGTGCCAGCTCACAAGCAGAGGCCACTGAAGCTTTCTTT

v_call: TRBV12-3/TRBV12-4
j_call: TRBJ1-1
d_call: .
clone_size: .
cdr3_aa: CASSPTGNTEAFF
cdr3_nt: TGTGCCAGCAGTCCTACAGGGAACACTGAGGCTTTCTTT

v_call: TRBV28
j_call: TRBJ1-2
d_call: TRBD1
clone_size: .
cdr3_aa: CASSPGQPNYGYTF
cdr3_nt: TGTGCCAGCAGTCCGGGACAGCCTAACTATGGCTACACCTTC